The source of this TCR beta chain is a study of shared clonotypes between healthy human individuals. Study background: Two female and a few male donors aged 18 to 49 were enrolled. Per donor, three plates held CD4 naive cells, three held CD4 memory, two held CD8 naive and one held CD8 memory. Whole-study findings and limits: Even with large depth, rarefaction showed that sorted-subset sequencing was incomplete.

Donors, without exception, were Caucasian adults residing in Nashville, Tennessee. The CDR3 loop spans 13 amino acids. CDR1 and CDR2 (germline): MDHEN, SYDVKM. The V end lost 6 bases, the J end lost 5 bases, and 14 bases lay between the germline ends. TCRdb's copy holds only in-frame clones and misses some; the assay was immunoSEQ multiplex PCR. The table records about 2.3 million clones, about 90% of them present only once. With regard to this clone: Its antigen is currently unknown.

The rearrangement joins TRBV28 to TRBJ2-7; D is ambiguous. This receptor was obtained from a man younger than 35 in good health. Some clones in this sample may be carry-over from other donors' samples. The sample consisted of naive CD4+ T cells from PBMCs. The subset is: CD45RA+ positively selected. The CDR3, as DNA: TGTGCCAGCAGGATCCCGAACGGCGACGAGCAGTACTTC. It specifies CASRIPNGDEQYF.